These T cell receptor beta chains were read from a single sample in a study of vaccination and CD4 T cells after COVID-19. Their antigen targets remain unknown. Using its own MiXCR run on the PCR reads, TCRdb lists one record per CDR3 protein. The table includes about 20,000 distinct CDR3 sequences, around 83% detected once. The source material was CD4+ T cells from blood, cultured in vitro, sampled after SARS-CoV-2 vaccination. These receptors were collected from a human donor who received a COVID-19 vaccine. CDR3s include the opening cysteine and the closing phenylalanine or tryptophan. The D gene is left open where the match is weak. Clone size appears in some rows only: once, few, many, or a class for an expanded clone.

d_gene	j_gene	v_gene	abundance	CDR3aa	CDR3nt
.	TRBJ1-2	TRBV6-5	.	CASSLDRSSYGYTF	TGTGCCAGCAGTTTAGACAGGTCGAGCTATGGCTACACCTTC
TRBD1	TRBJ2-7	TRBV18	.	CASSPGDREQYF	TGTGCCAGCTCACCGGGGGACAGAGAGCAGTACTTC
.	TRBJ1-5	TRBV10-3	.	CASKGTVNQPQHF	TGTGCCAGCAAAGGGACGGTCAATCAGCCCCAGCATTTT
.	TRBJ2-5	TRBV7-2	.	CASSLRGQETQYF	TGTGCCAGCAGCTTACGGGGCCAAGAGACCCAGTACTTC
.	TRBJ1-5	TRBV7-6	.	CASSLLASNQPQHF	TGTGCCAGCAGCTTGTTGGCGAGCAATCAGCCCCAGCATTTT
.	TRBJ2-2	TRBV7-3	.	CASSLSGGTGELFF	TGTGCCAGCAGCTTATCGGGTGGCACCGGGGAGCTGTTTTTT
.	TRBJ1-3	TRBV11-3	.	CASSLGPQGAGNTIYF	TGTGCCAGCAGCTTAGGGCCACAGGGAGCTGGAAACACCATATATTTT
.	TRBJ1-2	TRBV24-1	.	CATSSRRGPDYGYTF	TGTGCCACCAGTAGCAGACGGGGGCCTGACTATGGCTACACCTTC
TRBD2	TRBJ2-3	TRBV7-2	.	CASSTLLAGVDTQYF	TGTGCCAGCAGCACCTTACTAGCGGGGGTGGATACGCAGTATTTT
.	TRBJ2-3	TRBV20-1	.	CSARIWSRTDTQYF	TGCAGTGCCCGTATTTGGAGCCGCACAGATACGCAGTATTTT
.	TRBJ1-3	TRBV12-3/TRBV12-4	.	CASSLLGAGNTIYF	TGTGCCAGCAGTTTATTGGGGGCTGGAAACACCATATATTTT
.	TRBJ1-5	TRBV6-1	.	CASSDQVQDPNNQPQHF	TGTGCCAGCAGTGATCAAGTCCAGGACCCTAACAATCAGCCCCAGCATTTT
.	TRBJ1-6	TRBV6-1	once	CASSGQVNSPLHF	TGTGCCAGCAGTGGGCAGGTAAATTCACCCCTCCACTTT
.	TRBJ2-7	TRBV5-6	.	CANSLFSQRRAYEQYF	TGTGCCAACAGCTTGTTTTCCCAGAGGAGGGCCTACGAGCAGTACTTC
TRBD2	TRBJ2-3	TRBV25-1	.	CASSPGGVLRDTQYF	TGTGCCAGCAGTCCCGGGGGGGTCTTGAGGGATACGCAGTATTTT
.	TRBJ2-6	TRBV6-1	.	CASRSSGANVLTF	TGTGCCAGCAGGAGCTCTGGGGCCAACGTCCTGACTTTC
.	TRBJ1-2	TRBV15	few	CATSRDGWGRVF	TGTGCCACCAGCAGAGACGGGTGGGGTCGAGTCTTC
.	TRBJ1-4	TRBV6-1	once	CASSIHEGEKLFF	TGTGCCAGCAGCATTCACGAAGGAGAAAAACTGTTTTTT
.	TRBJ1-2	TRBV29-1	.	CSVDVGLGNYGYTF	TGCAGCGTTGACGTGGGTTTGGGGAACTATGGCTACACCTTC
.	TRBJ2-2	TRBV24-1	few	CASGKGTGELFF	TGTGCCTCGGGGAAGGGGACCGGGGAGCTGTTTTTT
.	TRBJ2-5	TRBV6-5	few	CASSSGETQYF	TGTGCCAGCAGTTCTGGGGAGACCCAGTACTTC
TRBD1	TRBJ1-6	TRBV10-3	few	CAIRGTGDSPLHF	TGTGCCATCAGGGGGACAGGGGATTCACCCCTCCACTTT
.	TRBJ1-1	TRBV2	.	CASSDRAGRNTEAFF	TGTGCCAGCAGTGACCGGGCAGGGAGGAACACTGAAGCTTTCTTT
.	TRBJ2-7	TRBV6-5	.	CASSSTWVYEQYF	TGTGCCAGCAGTTCCACCTGGGTCTACGAGCAGTACTTC
.	TRBJ2-1	TRBV2	.	CATTTGPYNEQFF	TGTGCCACCACGACAGGACCCTACAATGAGCAGTTCTTC